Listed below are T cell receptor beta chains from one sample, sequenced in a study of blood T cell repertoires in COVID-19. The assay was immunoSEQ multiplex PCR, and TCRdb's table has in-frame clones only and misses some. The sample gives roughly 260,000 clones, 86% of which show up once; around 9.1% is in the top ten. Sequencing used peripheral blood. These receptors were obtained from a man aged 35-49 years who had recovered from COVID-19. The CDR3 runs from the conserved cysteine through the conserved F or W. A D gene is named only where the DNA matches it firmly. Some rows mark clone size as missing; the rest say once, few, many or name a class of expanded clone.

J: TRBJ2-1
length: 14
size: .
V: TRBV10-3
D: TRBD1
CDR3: CAIRRDREFGEQFF
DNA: TGTGCCATCAGGAGGGACAGGGAGTTTGGTGAGCAGTTCTTC

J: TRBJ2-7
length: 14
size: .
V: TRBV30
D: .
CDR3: CAWRRDSTVYEQYF
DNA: TGTGCCTGGAGGCGGGATTCCACGGTCTACGAGCAGTACTTC

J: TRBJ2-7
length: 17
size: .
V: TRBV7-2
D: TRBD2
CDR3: CASSPDRPLAGGYEQYF
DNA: TGTGCCAGCAGCCCCGACAGGCCACTAGCGGGAGGGTACGAGCAGTACTTC

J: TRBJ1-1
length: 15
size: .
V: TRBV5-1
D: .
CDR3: CASSPEVGRATEAFF
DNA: TGCGCCAGCAGCCCTGAGGTCGGGCGGGCCACTGAAGCTTTCTTT

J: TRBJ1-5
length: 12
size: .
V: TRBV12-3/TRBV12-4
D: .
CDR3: CASSFLNQPQHF
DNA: TGTGCCAGCAGTTTCCTAAATCAGCCCCAGCATTTT

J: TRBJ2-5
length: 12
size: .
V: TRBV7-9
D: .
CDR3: CASSLDWETQYF
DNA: TGTGCCAGCAGCTTAGACTGGGAGACCCAGTACTTC

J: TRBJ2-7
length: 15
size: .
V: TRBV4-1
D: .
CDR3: CASSQVGVSSYEQYF
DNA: TGCGCCAGCAGCCAAGTCGGAGTAAGCTCCTACGAGCAGTACTTC

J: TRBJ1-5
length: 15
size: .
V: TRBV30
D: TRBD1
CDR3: CAWDRGRSGNQPQHF
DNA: TGTGCCTGGGACAGGGGGCGAAGTGGCAATCAGCCCCAGCATTTT

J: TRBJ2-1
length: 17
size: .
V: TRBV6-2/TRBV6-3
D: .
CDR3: CASSLNQGLGSYNEQFF
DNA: TGTGCCAGCAGCCTCAACCAGGGACTCGGGTCCTACAATGAGCAGTTCTTC

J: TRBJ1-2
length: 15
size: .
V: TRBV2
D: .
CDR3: CASTTVTGVTYGYTF
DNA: TGTGCCAGCACCACAGTGACAGGCGTTACCTATGGCTACACCTTC

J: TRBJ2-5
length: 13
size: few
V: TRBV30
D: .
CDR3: CAWSVRVGETQYF
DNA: TGTGCCTGGAGTGTACGGGTCGGAGAGACCCAGTACTTC

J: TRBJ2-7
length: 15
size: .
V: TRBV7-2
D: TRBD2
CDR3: CASSLFSGRAGEQYF
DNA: TGTGCCAGCAGCTTATTTAGCGGGAGGGCCGGGGAGCAGTACTTC

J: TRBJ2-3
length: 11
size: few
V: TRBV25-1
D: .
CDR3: CASSDGDTQYF
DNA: TGTGCCAGCAGTGACGGGGATACGCAGTATTTT

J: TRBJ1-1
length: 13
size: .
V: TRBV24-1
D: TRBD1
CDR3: CATQQGRNTEAFF
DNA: TGTGCCACCCAACAGGGGAGGAACACTGAAGCTTTCTTT

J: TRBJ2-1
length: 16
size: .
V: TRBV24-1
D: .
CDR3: CATSDSQGSNFHEQFF
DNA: TGTGCCACCAGTGATTCTCAGGGTTCCAACTTCCATGAGCAGTTCTTC

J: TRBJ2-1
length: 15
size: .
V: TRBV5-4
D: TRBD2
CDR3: CASSFRSGRGDEQFF
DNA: TGTGCCAGCAGCTTTCGCAGCGGGAGGGGAGATGAGCAGTTCTTC

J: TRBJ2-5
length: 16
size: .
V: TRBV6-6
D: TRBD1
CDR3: CASSSGQGGQRETQYF
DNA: TGTGCCAGCAGCTCAGGACAGGGGGGCCAGAGGGAGACCCAGTACTTC

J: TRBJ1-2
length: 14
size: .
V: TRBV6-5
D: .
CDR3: CASSYAGPVNGYTF
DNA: TGTGCCAGCAGTTACGCGGGGCCAGTCAATGGCTACACCTTC

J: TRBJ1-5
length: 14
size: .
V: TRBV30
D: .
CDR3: CAWDEGQGKQPQHF
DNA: TGTGCCTGGGACGAAGGGCAGGGAAAGCAGCCCCAGCATTTT

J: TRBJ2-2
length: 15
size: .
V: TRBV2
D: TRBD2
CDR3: CASKTSGSVTGELFF
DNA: TGTGCCAGCAAAACTAGCGGGAGTGTTACCGGGGAGCTGTTTTTT

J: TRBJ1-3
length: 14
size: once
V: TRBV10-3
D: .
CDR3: CAIGDTDSGNTIYF
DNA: TGTGCCATCGGGGACACGGACTCTGGAAACACCATATATTTT

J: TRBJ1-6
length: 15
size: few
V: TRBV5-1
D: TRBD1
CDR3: CASSLATGGNSPLHF
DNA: TGCGCCAGCAGCTTGGCGACAGGGGGTAATTCACCCCTCCACTTT

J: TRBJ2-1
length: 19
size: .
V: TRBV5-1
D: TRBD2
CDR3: CASSPIGLAGVGKYNEQFF
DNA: TGCGCCAGCAGCCCTATTGGACTAGCGGGAGTAGGGAAGTACAATGAGCAGTTCTTC

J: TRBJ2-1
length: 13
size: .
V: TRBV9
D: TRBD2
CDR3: CASSVAGGGEQFF
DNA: TGTGCCAGCAGCGTAGCGGGAGGGGGGGAGCAGTTCTTC

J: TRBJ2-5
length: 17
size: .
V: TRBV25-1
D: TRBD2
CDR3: CASSEPLVAGGQETQYF
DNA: TGTGCCAGCAGTGAACCCCTTGTAGCGGGGGGACAAGAGACCCAGTACTTC

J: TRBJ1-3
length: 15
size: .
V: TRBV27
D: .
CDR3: CASKMTGDSGNTIYF
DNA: TGTGCCAGCAAGATGACAGGCGACTCTGGAAACACCATATATTTT

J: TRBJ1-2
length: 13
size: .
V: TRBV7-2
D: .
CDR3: CASSLGPPYGYTF
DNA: TGTGCCAGCAGCTTAGGGCCGCCCTATGGCTACACCTTC

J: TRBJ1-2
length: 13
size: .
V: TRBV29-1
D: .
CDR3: CSVLLSGNYGYTF
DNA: TGCAGCGTGTTGCTCTCGGGGAACTATGGCTACACCTTC

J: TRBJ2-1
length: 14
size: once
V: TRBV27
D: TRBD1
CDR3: CASSFNGQGNEQFF
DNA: TGTGCCAGCAGTTTCAATGGACAGGGGAATGAGCAGTTCTTC

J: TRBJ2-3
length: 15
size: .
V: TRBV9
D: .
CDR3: CASSVASRGTDTQYF
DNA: TGTGCCAGCAGCGTAGCCTCGCGGGGTACAGATACGCAGTATTTT

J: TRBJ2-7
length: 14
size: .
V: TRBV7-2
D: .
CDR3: CASSLVAVSYEQYF
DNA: TGTGCCAGCAGCTTAGTGGCAGTCTCCTACGAGCAGTACTTC

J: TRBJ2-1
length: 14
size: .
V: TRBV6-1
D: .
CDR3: CASSEIRARNEQFF
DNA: TGTGCCAGCAGTGAAATCAGGGCCCGGAATGAGCAGTTCTTC

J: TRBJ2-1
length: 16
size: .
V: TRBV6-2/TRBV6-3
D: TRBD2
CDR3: CASSLELAGGLYEQFF
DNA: TGTGCCAGCAGTCTAGAACTAGCGGGGGGTCTCTATGAGCAGTTCTTC

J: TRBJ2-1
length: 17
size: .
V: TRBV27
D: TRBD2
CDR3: CASSPRLAGGPMYEQFF
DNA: TGTGCCAGCAGTCCAAGACTAGCGGGGGGGCCGATGTATGAGCAGTTCTTC

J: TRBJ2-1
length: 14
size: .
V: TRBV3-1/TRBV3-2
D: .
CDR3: CASSLYGKNNEQFF
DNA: TGTGCCAGCAGTCTATACGGGAAGAACAATGAGCAGTTCTTC

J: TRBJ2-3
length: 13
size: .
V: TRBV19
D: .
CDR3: CASGRRSTDTQYF
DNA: TGTGCCAGTGGCCGAAGAAGCACAGATACGCAGTATTTT